This entry lists 23 T cell receptor beta chains sequenced from one sample in a study of graft-versus-host responses after intestinal transplantation. For these receptors, no antigen is known. TCRdb's copy holds only in-frame clones and misses some; the assay was immunoSEQ multiplex PCR. There are tens of thousands of clones in the sample; approximately 92% occur only once, and 0.45% to 0.6% lies in the top ten. The sample consisted of unstimulated CD8+ T cells sorted from spleen or lymph node cells, taken before intestinal transplant. These receptors were collected from a human donor who received an intestinal transplant.

The rearrangement uses TRBV28 and TRBJ2-7; 9 bases agree with TRBD2. The junction had 12 bases not matched to a gene; V was cut back by 5 bases and J by 4 bases. The V gene's germline CDR1 is MDHEN and CDR2 SYDVKM. This CDR3 region has 16 residues. For the CDR3, the DNA is TGTGCCAGCAGTCATCAAATAGCGGGAGACGGTTACGAGCAGTACTTC. It is translated as CASSHQIAGDGYEQYF. Full variable domain (missing parts from reference TRBV28 and TRBJ2-7): DVKVTQSSRYLVKRTGEKVFLECVQDMDHENMFWYRQDPGLGLRLIYFSYDVKMKEKGDIPEGYSVSREKKERFSLILESASTNQTSMYLCASSHQIAGDGYEQYFGPGTRLTVT.

The table lists this clone with a count of one. The chain carries TRBV6-5 and TRBJ2-7; D might be TRBD1 (5 bases). Germline loops: CDR1 MNHEY, CDR2 SVGAGI. The CDR3 is 13 amino acids. V dropped 6 bases and J dropped 2 bases, with 11 bases sitting between them. CDR3 in amino acids: CASRDTGTYEQYF. The CDR3 nucleotides are TGTGCCAGCAGGGATACAGGAACCTACGAGCAGTACTTC.

This sequence joins TRBV6-5 and TRBJ2-1, with D possibly matching TRBD2 (5 bases). The CDR3 contains 15 residues. Germline CDR1 is MNHEY and CDR2 is SVGAGI. With 6 bases removed from V and 3 bases from J, the gap between germline ends came to 15 bases. CDR3 nucleotide sequence: TGTGCCAGCAGCCTGGACTCCTCGGGCTACAATGAGCAGTTCTTC. Protein product: CASSLDSSGYNEQFF.

The chain uses TRBV5-1 and TRBJ1-1; D might be TRBD1 (5 bases). V lost 2 bases, J lost 4 bases, and 9 bases lay in between. CDR1 and CDR2 (germline): SGHRS, YFSETQ. The length of the CDR3 is 13 residues. The CDR3 DNA reads TGCGCCAGCAGCTTCCAGGGATCCACTGAAGCTTTCTTT. Residues: CASSFQGSTEAFF.

The CDR3 spells CASTESLTGGGRNEKLFF. The DNA of the CDR3 is TGTGCCAGCACCGAATCGTTGACAGGGGGAGGAAGGAATGAAAAACTGTTTTTT. The chain combines TRBV5-5 with TRBJ1-4; 9 bases align to TRBD1. This CDR3 has 18 residues. Germline V gene data show CDR1 as SGHKS and CDR2 as YYEKEE (reference sequence). V lost 6 bases, J lost 5 bases, and 17 bases stayed unmatched.

The chain is built from TRBV7-7 and TRBJ2-1; 13 nucleotides align to TRBD2. The CDR3 has 16 amino acids. After removal of 5 bases from V and 9 bases from J, the junction contained 10 bases not matched to a gene. Germline-derived CDR1 and CDR2 are SSHAT and FNYEAQ (reference sequence). For the CDR3, the DNA is TGTGCCAGCAGCCCGCTACTAGCGGGGGGGCCTGGTGAGCAGTTCTTC. Translation gives CASSPLLAGGPGEQFF.

The chain couples TRBV5-6 to TRBJ2-7; D gene uncertain. There are 12 residues in the CDR3. Trimming left V 4 bases short and J 3 bases short, with 8 bases between. Germline assignment: CDR1 SGHDT and CDR2 YYEEEE. In nucleotides, the CDR3 is TGTGCCAGCAGCACACAGAGCTACGAGCAGTACTTC. This sequence encodes CASSTQSYEQYF.

This chain connects TRBV7-3 to TRBJ2-7; the D gene is possibly TRBD2 (6 bases). The germline V gene has CDR1 SGHTA and CDR2 FQGTGA. Deletions cut 3 bases from V and 2 bases from J, with 14 bases between. The CDR3 is made up of 15 amino acids. The CDR3 region is CASSFGRRPTYEQYF. The CDR3 DNA reads as TGTGCCAGCAGCTTTGGGAGGAGACCGACCTACGAGCAGTACTTC.

The chain combines TRBV7-8 with TRBJ1-2, with unresolved D. This CDR3 contains 14 residues. In germline, CDR1 is SGHVS, CDR2 FQNEAQ. CDR3 protein: CATSRGFLNYGYTF. CDR3 nucleotide sequence: TGTGCTACATCACGGGGATTCCTTAACTATGGCTACACCTTC.

J is TRBJ2-2 and V is TRBV9, with 12 bases identical to TRBD2. CDR1 and CDR2 (germline): SGDLS, YYNGEE. V shed 0 bases, J shed 5 bases, and the junction held 5 bases outside the gene matches. This CDR3 comprises 17 residues. The CDR3 loop is CASSVATGTSGTGELFF. DNA for the CDR3: TGTGCCAGCAGCGTAGCCACCGGGACTAGCGGGACCGGGGAGCTGTTTTTT. The full variable domain, rest sourced from reference TRBV9 and TRBJ2-2, is DSGVTQTPKHLITATGQRVTLRCSPRSGDLSVYWYQQSLDQGLQFLIQYYNGEERAKGNILERFSAQQFPDLHSELNLSSLELGDSALYFCASSVATGTSGTGELFFGEGSRLTVL.

The chain uses TRBV19 and TRBJ1-1; maybe TRBD1 (5 bases). Germline loops: CDR1 LNHDA, CDR2 SQIVND (reference sequence). Trimming removed 4 bases from V and 1 base from J, with 13 bases in between. CDR3 length: 15 amino acids. This CDR3 is CASSRPTAKNTEAFF. CDR3 in DNA: TGTGCCAGTAGTAGACCGACAGCAAAGAACACTGAAGCTTTCTTT.

The chain links TRBV30 to TRBJ2-7; TRBD1 agrees at 11 bases. CDR1 and CDR2 (germline): GTSNPN, SVGIG (reference sequence). This CDR3 region has 13 residues. V shed 3 bases and J 6 bases; nucleotides not matched to a gene: 4. The DNA for the CDR3 is TGTGCCTGGAGGGGACAGGGGGTTGGCGAGCAGTACTTC. This sequence encodes CAWRGQGVGEQYF.

The genes are TRBV6-4 and TRBJ2-3, with 12 bases lining up with TRBD2. Germline assignment: CDR1 MRHNA and CDR2 SNTAGT. The V gene end was trimmed by 3 bases and the J gene end by 5 bases; junction bases not matched to a gene: 0. This CDR3 region has 14 residues. In DNA, the CDR3 is TGTGCCAGCAGTGAGGGACTAGCGGGAGATACGCAGTATTTT. It specifies CASSEGLAGDTQYF.

The rearrangement joins TRBV19 to TRBJ1-1; D remains unclear. This CDR3 has 17 amino acids. V lost 8 bases and J lost 0, with 22 bases in between. The germline gives CDR1 LNHDA, CDR2 SQIVND (reference sequence). This CDR3 is CASRFWRMENMNTEAFF. The CDR3 coding sequence is TGTGCCAGTCGATTTTGGCGGATGGAAAACATGAACACTGAAGCTTTCTTT. The complete variable domain, with remaining parts taken from reference TRBV19 and TRBJ1-1, reads DGGITQSPKYLFRKEGQNVTLSCEQNLNHDAMYWYRQDPGQGLRLIYYSQIVNDFQKGDIAEGYSVSREKKESFPLTVTSAQKNPTAFYLCASRFWRMENMNTEAFFGQGTRLTVV.

J is TRBJ1-1 and V is TRBV19; perhaps TRBD1 as D (5 bases). The germline CDR1 and CDR2 sequences are LNHDA and SQIVND (reference sequence). The CDR3 is made up of 14 amino acids. V lost 1 base and J 6 bases, leaving 12 bases between the germline ends. This chain's CDR3 is CASSIGKGAAEAFF. The CDR3 DNA is TGTGCCAGTAGTATAGGGAAAGGGGCCGCTGAAGCTTTCTTT.

The chain uses TRBV5-1 and TRBJ2-3; 8 bases are shared with TRBD2. Germline V lookup: CDR1 SGHRS, CDR2 YFSETQ. The CDR3 is 13 residues long. With V trimmed by 4 bases and J by 4 bases, 2 bases remained unmatched. CDR3 sequence (DNA): TGCGCCAGCAGCCGGGGGGGGGCAGATACGCAGTATTTT. It codes for CASSRGGADTQYF.

This sequence joins TRBV7-8 and TRBJ2-7; D is possibly TRBD1 (6 bases). This CDR3 is 13 amino acids long. V was cut by 4 bases and J by 5 bases, with 12 bases left in between. Germline CDR1 SGHVS, CDR2 FQNEAQ. DNA of the CDR3: TGTGCCAGCAGCTCGTACAGGGTCCACGAGCAGTACTTC. Its translation is CASSSYRVHEQYF.

The chain joins TRBV5-6 to TRBJ1-4; D is unclear. The length of the CDR3 is 14 residues. From germline, CDR1 is SGHDT and CDR2 YYEEEE. Trimming took off 6 bases at V and 8 bases at J, with 17 bases between the two ends. The CDR3 is CASTYIGSIEKLFF. CDR3 coding DNA: TGTGCCAGCACCTACATCGGGTCCATAGAAAAACTGTTTTTT.

The chain recombines TRBV4-2 with TRBJ1-4; D not resolved. The germline gives CDR1 LGHNA, CDR2 YNFKEQ. Trimming left V 4 bases short and J 8 bases short, with 14 bases between. The CDR3 spans 14 residues. The CDR3 DNA is TGTGCCAGCAGCCCTGGGGAGGTCTCGGAAAAACTGTTTTTT. Translating gives CASSPGEVSEKLFF.

This chain links TRBV27 with TRBJ1-1; 9 positions agree with TRBD1. V shed 0 bases, J shed 10 bases, and the junction held 3 bases outside the gene matches. Germline V gene data show CDR1 as MNHEY and CDR2 as SMNVEV (reference sequence). This CDR3 spans 13 amino acids. The CDR3 DNA is TGTGCCAGCAGTTTATCGGGGGACAGGGCAGCTTTCTTT. This gives the protein CASSLSGDRAAFF.

This clone showed up just once. V and J are TRBV7-9 and TRBJ2-7; the D gene is possibly TRBD2 (5 bases). Between the trimmed V and J ends, which lost 4 bases and 3 bases, there was a span of 19 bases. This CDR3 is built from 16 residues. The germline V gene encodes CDR1 SEHNR and CDR2 FQNEAQ (reference sequence). The CDR3 DNA is TGTGCCAGCAGCTCAACGGTGGGAGAGGCCCTCTACGAGCAGTACTTC. Its translation is CASSSTVGEALYEQYF.

CDR3 region: CATSRGRGRNEKLFF. CDR3 nucleotide sequence: TGTGCCACCAGCAGGGGGAGGGGAAGGAACGAAAAACTGTTTTTT. This chain links TRBV15 with TRBJ1-4; TRBD1 is a possible D gene (5 bases). Trimming stripped 3 bases from V and 8 bases from J, with 16 bases between. The CDR3 totals 15 residues. Germline CDR1 LNHNV, CDR2 YYDKDF (reference sequence).

The chain couples TRBV10-3 to TRBJ2-2, with 9 bases that match TRBD1. The CDR3 extends over 17 amino acids. Germline CDR1 ENHRY, CDR2 SYGVKD. J gave up 7 bases and V 2 bases, and 11 bases lay outside the gene matches. Here the CDR3 reads CAISETRQGEENGELFF. The CDR3 DNA is TGTGCCATCAGTGAGACTCGACAGGGGGAGGAGAACGGGGAGCTGTTTTTT.